This T cell receptor beta chain was observed in a study of vaccination effects on CD4 cells after COVID-19. General study findings and limits: By a late point after vaccination, infection- and vaccine-induced clones had shrunk markedly through clonal contraction. Vaccine-induced new clones formed most post-vaccine spike-reactive clones in convalescents.

Before sequencing, viral peptide pools were used by the ViraFEST assay to expand antigen-specific CD4+ T cells. Scientists isolated CD4+ T cells after an approximately 10-day culture period ended. The individual was infected with SARS-CoV-2 between March and December 2020, as confirmed by PCR. With about 9.8 ug/ml peptides and about 9.7 IU/ml IL-2, over 1.5 million PBMC per well were cultured. Negative control culture was done with an HIV-1 Nef peptide pool. As regards this clone: The antigen remains undetermined.

Using immunoSEQ multiplex PCR, the repertoire was profiled, and TCRdb retains in-frame clones only, with some absent. The table includes 45,000 to 70,000 clones, roughly 77% detected once. The V end was cut by 2 bases, the J end by 1 base, with 12 bases between. CDR1 and CDR2 (germline): SGDLS, YYNGEE. This CDR3 has 15 amino acids. The chain is built from TRBV9 and TRBJ2-5; D is possibly TRBD2 (6 bases). This receptor was identified in a human donor who had a prior SARS-CoV-2 infection. The source was CD4+ T cells from PBMCs cultured with HIV peptides, collected before COVID-19 vaccination. Subset noted: HIV-1 Nef peptide pool negative control/reference culture. The CDR3, as DNA: TGTGCCAGCAGCGTCCGTAGCGGAGTCCAAGAGACCCAGTACTTC. This translates into CASSVRSGVQETQYF.